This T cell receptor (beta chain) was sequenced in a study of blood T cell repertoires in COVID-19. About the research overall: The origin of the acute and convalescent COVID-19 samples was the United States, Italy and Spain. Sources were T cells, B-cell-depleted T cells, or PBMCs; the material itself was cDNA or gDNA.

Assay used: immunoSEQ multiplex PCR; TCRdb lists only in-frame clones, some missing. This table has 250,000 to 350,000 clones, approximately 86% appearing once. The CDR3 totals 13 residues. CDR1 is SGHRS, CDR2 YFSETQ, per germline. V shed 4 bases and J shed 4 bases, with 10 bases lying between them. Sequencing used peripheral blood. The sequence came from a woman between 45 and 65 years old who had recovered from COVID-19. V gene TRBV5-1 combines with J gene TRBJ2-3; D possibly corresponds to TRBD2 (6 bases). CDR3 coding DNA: TGCGCCAGCAGCGTCGGGAGAGCAGATACGCAGTATTTT. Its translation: CASSVGRADTQYF.